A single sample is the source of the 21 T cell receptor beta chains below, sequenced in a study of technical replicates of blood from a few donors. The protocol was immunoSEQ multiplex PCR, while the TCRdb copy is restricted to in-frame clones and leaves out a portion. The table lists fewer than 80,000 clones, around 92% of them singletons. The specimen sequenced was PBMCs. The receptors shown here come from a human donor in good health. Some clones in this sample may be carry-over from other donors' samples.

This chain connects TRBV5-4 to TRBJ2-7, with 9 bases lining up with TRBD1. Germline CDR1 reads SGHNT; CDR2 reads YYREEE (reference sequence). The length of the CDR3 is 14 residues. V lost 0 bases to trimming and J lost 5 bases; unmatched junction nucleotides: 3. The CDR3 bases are TGTGCCAGCAGCTTGGGGCGGACAGGGGACGAGCAGTACTTC. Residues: CASSLGRTGDEQYF.

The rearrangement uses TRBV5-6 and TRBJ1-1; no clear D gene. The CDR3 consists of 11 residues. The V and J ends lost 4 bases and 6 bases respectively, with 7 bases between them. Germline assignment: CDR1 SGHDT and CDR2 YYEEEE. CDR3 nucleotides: TGTGCCAGCAGCATCCGGGCTGAAGCTTTCTTT. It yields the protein CASSIRAEAFF.

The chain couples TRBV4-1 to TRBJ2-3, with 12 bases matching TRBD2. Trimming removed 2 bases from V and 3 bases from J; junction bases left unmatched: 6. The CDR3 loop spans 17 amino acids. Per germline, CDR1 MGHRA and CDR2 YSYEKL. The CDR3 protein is CASSQMTSGGNTDTQYF. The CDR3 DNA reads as TGCGCCAGCAGCCAAATGACTAGCGGGGGTAATACAGATACGCAGTATTTT.

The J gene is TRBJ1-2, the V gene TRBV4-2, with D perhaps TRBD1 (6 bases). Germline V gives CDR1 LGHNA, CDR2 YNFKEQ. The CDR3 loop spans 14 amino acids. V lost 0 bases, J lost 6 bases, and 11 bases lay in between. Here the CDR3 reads CASSQDLGGDGYTF. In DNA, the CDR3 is TGTGCCAGCAGCCAAGACTTAGGGGGAGATGGCTACACCTTC.

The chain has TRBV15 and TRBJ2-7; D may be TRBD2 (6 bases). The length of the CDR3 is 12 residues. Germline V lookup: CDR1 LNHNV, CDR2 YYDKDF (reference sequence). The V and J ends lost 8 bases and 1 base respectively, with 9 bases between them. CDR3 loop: CATRDSSYEQYF. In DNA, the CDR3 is TGTGCCACCCGGGACTCATCCTACGAGCAGTACTTC.

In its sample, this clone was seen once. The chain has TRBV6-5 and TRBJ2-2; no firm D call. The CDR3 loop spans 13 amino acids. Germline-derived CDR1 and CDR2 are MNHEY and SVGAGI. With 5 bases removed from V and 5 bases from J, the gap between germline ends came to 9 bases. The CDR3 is CASSPSVTGELFF. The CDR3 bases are TGTGCCAGCAGTCCCAGCGTAACCGGGGAGCTGTTTTTT.

As DNA, the CDR3 is TGTGCCAGCAGCTGGGATATCCGGGGGTTCTTC. It encodes CASSWDIRGFF. The chain couples TRBV5-8 to TRBJ2-1; a possible D gene is TRBD2 (5 bases). The CDR3 loop spans 11 amino acids. V was shortened by 3 bases and J by 15 bases, with 13 bases between the two germline ends. Germline V gene data show CDR1 as SGHTS and CDR2 as YDEGEE.

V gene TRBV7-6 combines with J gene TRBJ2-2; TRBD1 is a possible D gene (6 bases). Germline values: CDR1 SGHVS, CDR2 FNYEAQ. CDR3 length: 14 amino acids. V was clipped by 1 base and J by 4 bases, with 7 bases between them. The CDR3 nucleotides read TGTGCCAGCAGCTTAGGGACAGCCACCGGGGAGCTGTTTTTT. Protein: CASSLGTATGELFF.

For the CDR3, the DNA is TGTGCCACCAGCATTGGCGGGGGGCGACCTAACAATGAGCAGTTCTTC. It yields the protein CATSIGGGRPNNEQFF. The genes are TRBV15 and TRBJ2-1, with 8 bases lining up with TRBD2. Per germline, CDR1 LNHNV and CDR2 YYDKDF (reference sequence). This CDR3 spans 16 amino acids. The ends lost 4 bases at V and 5 bases at J; junction bases unmatched: 10.

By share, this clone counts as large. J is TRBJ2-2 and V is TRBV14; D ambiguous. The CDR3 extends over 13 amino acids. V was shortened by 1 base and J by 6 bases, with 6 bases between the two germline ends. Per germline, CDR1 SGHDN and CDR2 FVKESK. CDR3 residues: CASSQVQAGELFF. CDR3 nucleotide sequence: TGTGCCAGCAGCCAAGTTCAGGCCGGGGAGCTGTTTTTT.

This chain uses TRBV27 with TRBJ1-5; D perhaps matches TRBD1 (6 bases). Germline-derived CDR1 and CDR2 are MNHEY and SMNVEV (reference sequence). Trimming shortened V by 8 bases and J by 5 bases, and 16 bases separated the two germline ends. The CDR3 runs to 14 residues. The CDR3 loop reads CASPHRDTYQPQHF. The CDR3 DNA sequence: TGTGCCAGCCCCCACCGGGACACTTATCAGCCCCAGCATTTT.

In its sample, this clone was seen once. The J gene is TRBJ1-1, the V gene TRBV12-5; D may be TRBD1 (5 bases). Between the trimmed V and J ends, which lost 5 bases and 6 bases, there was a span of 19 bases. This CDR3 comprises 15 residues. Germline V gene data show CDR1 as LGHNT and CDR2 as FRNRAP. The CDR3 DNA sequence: TGTGCTAGTGGTCTATCAGGGACCGGAGGGGCTGAAGCTTTCTTT. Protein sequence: CASGLSGTGGAEAFF.

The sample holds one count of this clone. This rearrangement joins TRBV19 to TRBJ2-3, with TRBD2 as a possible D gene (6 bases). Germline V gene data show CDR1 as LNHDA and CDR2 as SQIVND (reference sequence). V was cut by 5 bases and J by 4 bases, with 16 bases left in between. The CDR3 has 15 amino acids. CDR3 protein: CASSPSGGGSDTQYF. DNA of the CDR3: TGTGCCAGTAGTCCCTCTGGGGGAGGTTCAGATACGCAGTATTTT.

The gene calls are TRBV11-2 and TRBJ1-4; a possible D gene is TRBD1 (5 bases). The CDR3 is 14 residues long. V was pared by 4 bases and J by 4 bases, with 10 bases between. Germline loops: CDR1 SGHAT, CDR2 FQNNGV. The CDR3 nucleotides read TGTGCCAGCAGCTACGACAGATATAATGAAAAACTGTTTTTT. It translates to CASSYDRYNEKLFF.

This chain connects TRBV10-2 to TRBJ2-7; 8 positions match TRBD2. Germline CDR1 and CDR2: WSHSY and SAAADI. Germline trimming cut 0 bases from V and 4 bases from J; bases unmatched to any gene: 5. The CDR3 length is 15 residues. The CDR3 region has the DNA TGCGCCAGCAGTGAGTCGAGAACTAGCGGTTACGAGCAGTACTTC. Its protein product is CASSESRTSGYEQYF.

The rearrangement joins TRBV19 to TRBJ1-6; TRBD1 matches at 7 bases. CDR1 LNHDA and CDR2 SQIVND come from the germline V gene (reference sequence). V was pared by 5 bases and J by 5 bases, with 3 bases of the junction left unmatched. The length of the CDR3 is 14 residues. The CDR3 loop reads CASSRDSNNSPLHF. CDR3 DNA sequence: TGTGCCAGTAGTCGGGACAGTAATAATTCACCCCTCCACTTT.

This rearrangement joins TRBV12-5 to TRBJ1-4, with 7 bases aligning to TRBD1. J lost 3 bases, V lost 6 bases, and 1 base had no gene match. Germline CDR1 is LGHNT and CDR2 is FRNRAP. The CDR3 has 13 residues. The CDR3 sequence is CASGQGANEKLFF. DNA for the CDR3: TGTGCTAGTGGGCAGGGGGCTAATGAAAAACTGTTTTTT.

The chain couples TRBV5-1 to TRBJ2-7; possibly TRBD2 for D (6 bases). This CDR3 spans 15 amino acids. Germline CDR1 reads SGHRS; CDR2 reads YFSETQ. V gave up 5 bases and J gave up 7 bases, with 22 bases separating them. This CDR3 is CASRPSESRPGEQYF. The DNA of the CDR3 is TGCGCCAGCAGACCTAGCGAGAGCAGGCCTGGAGAGCAGTACTTC.

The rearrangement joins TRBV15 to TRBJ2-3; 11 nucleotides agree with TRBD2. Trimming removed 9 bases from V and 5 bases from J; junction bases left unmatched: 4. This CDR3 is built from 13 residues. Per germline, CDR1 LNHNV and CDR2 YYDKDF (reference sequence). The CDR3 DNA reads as TGTGCCACGAGAGGGACTAGCGGAGATACGCAGTATTTT. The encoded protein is CATRGTSGDTQYF.

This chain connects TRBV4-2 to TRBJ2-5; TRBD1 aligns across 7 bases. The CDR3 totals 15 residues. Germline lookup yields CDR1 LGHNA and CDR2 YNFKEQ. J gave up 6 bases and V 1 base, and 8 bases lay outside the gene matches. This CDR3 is CASSQAIGGRKTQYF. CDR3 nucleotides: TGTGCCAGCAGCCAAGCTATAGGGGGCCGAAAGACCCAGTACTTC.

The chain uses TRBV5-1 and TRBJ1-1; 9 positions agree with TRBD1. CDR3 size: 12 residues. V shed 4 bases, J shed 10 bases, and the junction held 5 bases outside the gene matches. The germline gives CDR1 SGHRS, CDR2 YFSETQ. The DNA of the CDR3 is TGCGCCAGCAGCCTACAGGGGGCGGGAGCTTTCTTT. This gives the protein CASSLQGAGAFF. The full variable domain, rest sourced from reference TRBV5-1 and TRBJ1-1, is KAGVTQTPRYLIKTRGQQVTLSCSPISGHRSVSWYQQTPGQGLQFLFEYFSETQRNKGNFPGRFSGRQFSNSRSEMNVSTLELGDSALYLCASSLQGAGAFFGQGTRLTVV.